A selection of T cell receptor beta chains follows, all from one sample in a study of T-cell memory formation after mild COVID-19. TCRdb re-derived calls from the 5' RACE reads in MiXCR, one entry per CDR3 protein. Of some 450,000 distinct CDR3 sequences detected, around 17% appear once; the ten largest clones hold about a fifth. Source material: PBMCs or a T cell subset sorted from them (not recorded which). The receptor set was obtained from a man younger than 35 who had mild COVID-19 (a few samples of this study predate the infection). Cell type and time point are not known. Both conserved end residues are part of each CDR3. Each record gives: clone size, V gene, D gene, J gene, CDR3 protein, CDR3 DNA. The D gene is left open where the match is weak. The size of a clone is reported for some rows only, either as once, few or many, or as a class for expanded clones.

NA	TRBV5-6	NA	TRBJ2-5	CASSRGTEGLKTQYF	TGTGCCAGCAGCCGGGGGACTGAAGGGCTCAAGACCCAGTACTTC
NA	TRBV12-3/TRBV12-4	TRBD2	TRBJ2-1	CASSLGLAGLSYNEQFF	TGTGCCAGCAGCCTTGGACTAGCGGGGCTCTCCTACAATGAGCAGTTCTTC
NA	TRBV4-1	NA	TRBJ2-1	CASSQLWTTGEQFF	TGCGCCAGCAGCCAACTTTGGACCACCGGTGAGCAGTTCTTC
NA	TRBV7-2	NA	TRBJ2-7	CASSLNRISYEQYF	TGTGCCAGCAGCTTAAACAGGATCTCCTACGAGCAGTACTTC
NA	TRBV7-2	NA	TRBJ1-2	CASSLQAGYGYTF	TGTGCCAGCAGCTTACAGGCCGGCTATGGCTACACCTTC
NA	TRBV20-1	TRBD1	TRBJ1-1	CSARDGQGVTEAFF	TGCAGTGCTAGAGATGGACAGGGGGTCACTGAAGCTTTCTTT
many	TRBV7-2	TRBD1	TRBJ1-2	CASSSLRTGGRGYGYTF	TGTGCCAGCAGCTCGCTACGCACAGGGGGGAGGGGCTATGGCTACACCTTC
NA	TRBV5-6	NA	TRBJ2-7	CASSYLLGAEQYF	TGTGCCAGCAGCTACCTCCTAGGGGCCGAGCAGTACTTC
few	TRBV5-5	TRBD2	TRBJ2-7	CASSYDSSGGLYEQYF	TGTGCCAGCAGTTATGACTCCAGCGGGGGCCTCTACGAGCAGTACTTC
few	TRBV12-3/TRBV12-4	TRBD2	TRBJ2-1	CASSFLAGNNEQFF	TGTGCCAGCAGTTTCCTAGCGGGGAACAATGAGCAGTTCTTC
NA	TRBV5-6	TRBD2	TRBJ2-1	CASSRRGGSSNEQFF	TGTGCCAGCAGCAGGCGCGGGGGGAGCTCCAATGAGCAGTTCTTC
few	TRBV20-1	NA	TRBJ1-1	CSVVGGRFMNTEAFF	TGCAGTGTGGTTGGGGGGCGTTTTATGAACACTGAAGCTTTCTTT
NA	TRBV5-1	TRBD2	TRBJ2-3	CASSFDSGGSDTQYF	TGCGCCAGCAGCTTTGATAGCGGGGGATCAGATACGCAGTATTTT
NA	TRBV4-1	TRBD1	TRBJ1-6	CASSQGQGSNSPLHF	TGCGCCAGCAGCCAGGGACAGGGATCTAATTCACCCCTCCACTTT
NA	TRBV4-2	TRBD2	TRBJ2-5	CASSQAGTGGETQYF	TGTGCCAGCAGCCAAGCGGGCACGGGGGGAGAGACCCAGTACTTC
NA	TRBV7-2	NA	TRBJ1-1	CASSALEGTEAFF	TGTGCCAGCAGCGCCTTGGAGGGCACTGAAGCTTTCTTT
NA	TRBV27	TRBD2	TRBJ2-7	CASRIAGGSEQYF	TGTGCCAGCAGGATAGCGGGGGGCTCCGAGCAGTACTTC
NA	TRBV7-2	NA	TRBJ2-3	CASSLESGIADTQYF	TGTGCCAGCAGCTTAGAGTCGGGAATAGCAGATACGCAGTATTTT
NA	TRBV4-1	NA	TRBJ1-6	CASSQDWAGNSPLHF	TGCGCCAGCAGCCAAGATTGGGCAGGAAATTCACCCCTCCACTTT
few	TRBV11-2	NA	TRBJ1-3	CASSRQVNSGNTIYF	TGTGCCAGCAGTCGACAGGTCAACTCTGGAAACACCATATATTTT
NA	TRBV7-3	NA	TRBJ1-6	CASSFRPAIDSPLHF	TGTGCCAGCAGCTTCAGACCGGCTATTGATTCACCCCTCCACTTT
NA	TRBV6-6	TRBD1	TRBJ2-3	CASSYSNRGTDTQYF	TGTGCCAGCAGTTACTCTAACAGGGGAACAGATACGCAGTATTTT
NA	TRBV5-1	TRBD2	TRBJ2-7	CASSLEGGAGGTYEQYF	TGCGCCAGCAGCCTGGAGGGAGGAGCGGGGGGTACCTACGAGCAGTACTTC
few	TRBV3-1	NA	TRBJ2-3	CASSRQLSTDTQYF	TGTGCCAGCAGTCGACAACTGAGCACAGATACGCAGTATTTT
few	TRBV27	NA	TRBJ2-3	CASSLLRGPTTDTQYF	TGTGCCAGCAGTTTATTGCGGGGGCCAACCACAGATACGCAGTATTTT
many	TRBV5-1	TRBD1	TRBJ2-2	CASTPGQGANTGELFF	TGCGCCAGCACCCCGGGACAGGGCGCGAACACCGGGGAGCTGTTTTTT
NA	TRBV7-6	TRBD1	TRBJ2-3	CASSPSGTGGIYTQYF	TGTGCCAGCAGCCCCTCTGGGACAGGGGGCATTTATACGCAGTATTTT
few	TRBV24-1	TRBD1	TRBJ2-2	CATGGTGGTGELFF	TGTGCCACCGGGGGGACAGGGGGCACCGGGGAGCTGTTTTTT
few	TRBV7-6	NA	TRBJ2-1	CASSPPGLYNEQFF	TGTGCCAGCAGCCCCCCAGGGTTGTACAATGAGCAGTTCTTC
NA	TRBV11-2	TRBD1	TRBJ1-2	CASSHGGGTGGSNYGYTF	TGTGCCAGCAGCCATGGCGGGGGTACAGGGGGATCTAACTATGGCTACACCTTC
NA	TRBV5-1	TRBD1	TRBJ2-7	CASSLWDRVSYEQYF	TGCGCCAGCAGCTTGTGGGACAGGGTCTCCTACGAGCAGTACTTC
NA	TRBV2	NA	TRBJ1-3	CASLEGRGGNTIYF	TGTGCCAGTTTGGAAGGCCGGGGAGGAAACACCATATATTTT
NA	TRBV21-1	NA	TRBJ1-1	CASRLGDRGRGTEAFF	TGTGCCAGCAGACTTGGGGACAGGGGGCGCGGGACTGAAGCTTTCTTT
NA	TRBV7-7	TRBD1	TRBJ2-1	CASSAGQGAHNEQFF	TGTGCCAGCAGCGCGGGACAGGGGGCGCATAATGAGCAGTTCTTC
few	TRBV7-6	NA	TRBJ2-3	CASSLAIGGPGDTQYF	TGTGCCAGCAGCTTAGCGATAGGGGGGCCGGGAGATACGCAGTATTTT
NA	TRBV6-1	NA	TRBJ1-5	CASSESSGQGNQPQHF	TGTGCCAGCAGTGAAAGTTCAGGGCAGGGCAATCAGCCCCAGCATTTT
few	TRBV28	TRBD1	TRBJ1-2	CASSLGGGHYGYTF	TGTGCCAGCAGTTTGGGAGGGGGCCACTATGGCTACACCTTC
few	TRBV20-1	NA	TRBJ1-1	CSARTVMNTEAFF	TGCAGTGCCCGGACAGTCATGAACACTGAAGCTTTCTTT
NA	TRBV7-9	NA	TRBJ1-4	CASSLAREKLFF	TGTGCCAGCAGCTTAGCGAGGGAAAAACTGTTTTTT
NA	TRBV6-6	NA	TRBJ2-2	CASSGPRGSGELFF	TGTGCCAGCAGCGGCCCCAGGGGATCCGGGGAGCTGTTTTTT
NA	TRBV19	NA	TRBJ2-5	CASTMGETQYF	TGTGCCAGTACCATGGGGGAGACCCAGTACTTC
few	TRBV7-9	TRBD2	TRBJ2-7	CASSPTPGGGYYEQYF	TGTGCCAGCAGCCCGACCCCTGGCGGGGGGTACTACGAGCAGTACTTC
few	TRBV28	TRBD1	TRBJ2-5	CASKNPGQGGETQYF	TGTGCCAGCAAGAACCCGGGACAGGGGGGAGAGACCCAGTACTTC